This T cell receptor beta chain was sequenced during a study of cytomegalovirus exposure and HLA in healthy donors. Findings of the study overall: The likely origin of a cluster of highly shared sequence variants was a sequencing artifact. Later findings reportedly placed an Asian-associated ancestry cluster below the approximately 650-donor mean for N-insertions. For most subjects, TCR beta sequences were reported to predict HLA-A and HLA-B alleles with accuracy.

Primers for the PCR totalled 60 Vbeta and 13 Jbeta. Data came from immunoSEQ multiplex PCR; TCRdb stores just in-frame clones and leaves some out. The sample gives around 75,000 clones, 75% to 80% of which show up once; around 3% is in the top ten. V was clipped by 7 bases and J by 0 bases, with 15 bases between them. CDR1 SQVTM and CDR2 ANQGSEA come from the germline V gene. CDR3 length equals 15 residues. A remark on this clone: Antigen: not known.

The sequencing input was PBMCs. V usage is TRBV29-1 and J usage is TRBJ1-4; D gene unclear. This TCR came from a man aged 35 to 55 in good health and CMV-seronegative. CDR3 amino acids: CSAGLGYPTNEKLFF. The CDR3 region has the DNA TGCAGCGCCGGACTCGGGTACCCAACTAATGAAAAACTGTTTTTT.